The 28 T cell receptor beta chains reported below all come from one sample, sequenced in a study of blood T cell repertoires in COVID-19. Here immunoSEQ multiplex PCR was the method, and the copy in TCRdb shows in-frame clones only, minus some. The sample has a few hundred thousand clones; more than 75% are singletons. Sequences were obtained from peripheral blood. These receptors came from a man in his fifties or sixties who had recovered from COVID-19.

The gene calls are TRBV28 and TRBJ2-1; 8 nucleotides align to TRBD1. Germline V gene sequence: CDR1 MDHEN, CDR2 SYDVKM. The CDR3 has 16 residues. With 5 bases clipped from V and 4 bases from J, the junction kept 10 bases outside the gene matches. CDR3 in amino acids: CASSQISGTGYNEQFF. The CDR3 DNA sequence: TGTGCCAGCAGTCAGATTTCCGGGACAGGATACAATGAGCAGTTCTTC. The whole variable domain, filled in from reference TRBV28 and TRBJ2-1, reads DVKVTQSSRYLVKRTGEKVFLECVQDMDHENMFWYRQDPGLGLRLIYFSYDVKMKEKGDIPEGYSVSREKKERFSLILESASTNQTSMYLCASSQISGTGYNEQFFGPGTRLTVL.

The rearrangement uses TRBV18 and TRBJ1-1; no clear D. This CDR3 comprises 13 residues. In germline, CDR1 is KGHSH, CDR2 LQKENI. Trimming left V 5 bases short and J 5 bases short, with 12 bases between. As DNA, the CDR3 is TGTGCCAGCTCAGCCAGGAGCGGAACTGAAGCTTTCTTT. Protein sequence: CASSARSGTEAFF.

In its sample, this clone was seen once. This chain uses TRBV3-1 (or the pseudogene TRBV3-2) with TRBJ1-5; D is uncertain. Deletions cut 2 bases from V and 7 bases from J, with 9 bases between. CDR3 size: 13 residues. Germline V lookup: CDR1 LGHDT, CDR2 YNNKEL (reference sequence). The CDR3 region is CASSQRDGQPQHF. The CDR3 DNA reads TGTGCCAGCAGCCAACGGGATGGGCAGCCCCAGCATTTT.

The V and J genes are TRBV9 and TRBJ2-6, with no clear D. Germline CDR1 SGDLS, CDR2 YYNGEE. This CDR3 comprises 16 residues. The germline V and J ends were trimmed by 0 bases and 1 base, with 8 bases remaining between them. The CDR3 DNA reads TGTGCCAGCAGCGTAGGTTCCGGGTCTGGGGCCAACGTCCTGACTTTC. This gives the protein CASSVGSGSGANVLTF.

This chain joins TRBV28 and TRBJ2-2; D remains unclear. V was cut by 5 bases and J by 1 base, with 11 bases left in between. The CDR3 is 15 amino acids. Per the germline V gene, CDR1 is MDHEN and CDR2 is SYDVKM. The CDR3 is CASSRTPQNTGELFF. As DNA, the CDR3 is TGTGCCAGCAGTAGAACGCCACAGAACACCGGGGAGCTGTTTTTT.

This sequence joins TRBV12-5 and TRBJ1-1; D uncertain. This CDR3 spans 15 amino acids. Trimming removed 0 bases at V and 1 base at J, with 9 bases between. CDR1 LGHNT and CDR2 FRNRAP come from the germline V gene. CDR3 region: CASGLVIGSNTEAFF. The CDR3 nucleotides read TGTGCTAGTGGTTTGGTAATCGGGTCGAACACTGAAGCTTTCTTT.

The V call is TRBV20-1, the J call TRBJ2-3, with 7 bases matching TRBD2. This CDR3 region has 11 residues. V gave up 6 bases and J gave up 8 bases; unmatched junction bases: 5. The germline V gene has CDR1 DFQATT and CDR2 SNEGSKA (reference sequence). The CDR3, as DNA: TGCAGTGCGGCGCGGGAGACTACGCAGTATTTT. This encodes CSAARETTQYF.

The chain is built from TRBV7-2 and TRBJ2-3, with 7 bases matching TRBD2. V trimming: 5 bases; J trimming: 4 bases; junction bases outside the gene matches: 6. CDR3 length: 14 residues. CDR1 and CDR2 from the germline V gene are SGHTA and FQGNSA. The CDR3 nucleotides are TGTGCCAGCAGCCGGCGGGAGTTTGCAGATACGCAGTATTTT. Protein sequence: CASSRREFADTQYF.

The CDR3 DNA reads TGTGCCAGCAGCCCTGGGACAGCCAACACAGATACGCAGTATTTT. It yields the protein CASSPGTANTDTQYF. The chain is built from TRBV11-2 and TRBJ2-3; 7 bases are a match to TRBD1. CDR1 is SGHAT and CDR2 is FQNNGV in the germline V gene. The CDR3 totals 15 residues. V was pared by 5 bases and J by 2 bases, with 7 bases of the junction left unmatched.

V usage is TRBV18 and J usage is TRBJ2-5; D is perhaps TRBD1 (6 bases). The V and J ends lost 4 bases and 6 bases respectively, with 18 bases between them. Per the germline V gene, CDR1 is KGHSH and CDR2 is LQKENI. CDR3 size: 15 residues. The CDR3 sequence: CASSQDSFSSQTQYF. The CDR3 coding sequence is TGTGCCAGCTCACAGGACAGCTTCTCTAGCCAGACCCAGTACTTC.

The chain uses TRBV4-1 and TRBJ2-2; 7 bases line up with TRBD1. J was trimmed by 0 bases and V by 4 bases; bases with no gene match: 11. The germline V gene encodes CDR1 MGHRA and CDR2 YSYEKL. The CDR3 runs to 18 residues. The CDR3, as DNA: TGCGCCAGCAGCCGGGAGCCCGGGACAGTTTCGAACACCGGGGAGCTGTTTTTT. Amino acid sequence: CASSREPGTVSNTGELFF.

This chain connects TRBV19 to TRBJ2-1; 7 positions match TRBD1. The V and J ends lost 7 bases and 0 bases, in that order; junction bases with no gene match: 6. The CDR3 is 15 amino acids. The germline V gene has CDR1 LNHDA and CDR2 SQIVND (reference sequence). As DNA, the CDR3 is TGTGCCAGTACCGCGGACAGGAGCTCCTACAATGAGCAGTTCTTC. This sequence encodes CASTADRSSYNEQFF.

This chain joins TRBV6-6 and TRBJ2-7, with 10 bases that match TRBD2. V lost 7 bases, J lost 3 bases, and 12 bases stayed unmatched. From germline, CDR1 is MNHNY and CDR2 SVGAGI (reference sequence). The CDR3 has 16 residues. DNA for the CDR3: TGTGCCAGCACCAAAGGTACGAGCGGGAGGGGCTACGAGCAGTACTTC. Its translation: CASTKGTSGRGYEQYF.

The CDR3 loop is CASSLVNQPQHF. Here the CDR3 DNA reads TGTGCCAGCAGTTTAGTAAATCAGCCCCAGCATTTT. The V and J genes are TRBV12-3 or TRBV12-4 and TRBJ1-5; no clear D. This CDR3 region has 12 residues. The germline V and J ends were trimmed by 1 base and 4 bases, with 2 bases remaining between them.

Only one count was recorded for this clone. The chain links TRBV7-9 to TRBJ1-3; D is unclear. CDR3 length: 14 residues. Germline loops: CDR1 SEHNR, CDR2 FQNEAQ (reference sequence). V gave up 1 base and J gave up 4 bases, with 8 bases separating them. CDR3 residues: CASSLGSGGNTIYF. DNA for the CDR3: TGTGCCAGCAGCTTAGGGTCTGGCGGAAACACCATATATTTT.

The chain joins TRBV5-4 to TRBJ1-1; D is ambiguous. The germline V and J ends were trimmed by 7 bases and 4 bases, with 17 bases remaining between them. CDR1 is SGHNT, CDR2 YYREEE, per germline (reference sequence). The CDR3 covers 14 residues. CDR3 coding DNA: TGTGCCAGCCGATTAATGGGAGGCGGCACTGAAGCTTTCTTT. Protein: CASRLMGGGTEAFF.

V gene TRBV28 combines with J gene TRBJ2-1; tentative D call: TRBD2 (6 bases). This CDR3 is 14 amino acids long. V gave up 5 bases and J gave up 6 bases, with 14 bases separating them. Germline V CDR1 and CDR2: MDHEN, SYDVKM. The CDR3 DNA reads TGTGCCAGCAGTGACGGGAGCGGACGCAATGAGCAGTTCTTC. Its protein is CASSDGSGRNEQFF.

The V call is TRBV12-3 or TRBV12-4, the J call TRBJ1-1, with 7 positions matching TRBD1. This CDR3 comprises 11 residues. V shed 4 bases, J shed 10 bases, and the junction held 3 bases outside the gene matches. CDR3 residues: CASSSRTGAFF. The CDR3, as DNA: TGTGCCAGCAGTTCACGGACAGGAGCTTTCTTT.

In its sample, this clone was seen a few times. The genes are TRBV28 and TRBJ1-2, with 8 bases matching TRBD1. The CDR3 runs to 15 residues. Trimming cost V 3 bases and J 8 bases; bases outside gene matches: 11. Germline assignment: CDR1 MDHEN and CDR2 SYDVKM. The CDR3 sequence: CASSFRDRPLHGYTF. The CDR3 coding sequence is TGTGCCAGCAGTTTCAGGGACAGGCCACTCCACGGCTACACCTTC.

This clone was counted a single time. Other DNA sequences in the same sample also yield this CDR3. This chain joins TRBV19 and TRBJ2-2, with a weak D call TRBD1 (6 bases). CDR1 and CDR2 (germline): LNHDA, SQIVND (reference sequence). V was trimmed by 9 bases and J by 4 bases, leaving 12 bases between them. The CDR3 has 13 residues. The CDR3 DNA reads as TGTGCCAGCACAGGGCGAGTCACCGGGGAGCTGTTTTTT. It encodes CASTGRVTGELFF. Drawing the rest from reference TRBV19 and TRBJ2-2, the complete variable domain is DGGITQSPKYLFRKEGQNVTLSCEQNLNHDAMYWYRQDPGQGLRLIYYSQIVNDFQKGDIAEGYSVSREKKESFPLTVTSAQKNPTAFYLCASTGRVTGELFFGEGSRLTVL.

This chain uses TRBV5-1 with TRBJ2-5; D remains unclear. The CDR3 runs 14 residues. V shed 0 bases and J shed 1 base, with 7 bases lying between them. CDR1 and CDR2 (germline): SGHRS, YFSETQ. The CDR3 protein is CASSLDRPQETQYF. CDR3 in DNA: TGCGCCAGCAGCTTGGACAGACCCCAAGAGACCCAGTACTTC.

This chain joins TRBV6-5 and TRBJ1-2; 7 bases line up with TRBD1. The ends lost 6 bases at V and 8 bases at J; junction bases unmatched: 9. Germline loops: CDR1 MNHEY, CDR2 SVGAGI. The CDR3 is 13 amino acids. As DNA, the CDR3 is TGTGCCAGCAGACAAACCACAGGGGTGGGCTACACCTTC. Protein: CASRQTTGVGYTF.

The chain couples TRBV2 to TRBJ1-1, with a tentative D call TRBD1 (5 bases). The V and J ends lost 6 bases and 1 base respectively, with 21 bases between them. Germline V lookup: CDR1 SNHLY, CDR2 FYNNEI. The CDR3 is 17 amino acids. The chain's CDR3 is CASRGPVGGLGNTEAFF. The CDR3 DNA sequence: TGTGCCAGCAGGGGACCGGTCGGGGGGTTAGGGAACACTGAAGCTTTCTTT.

This clone was picked up one time. The gene calls are TRBV2 and TRBJ1-4, with D possibly matching TRBD1 (5 bases). The CDR3 length is 14 residues. The V end lost 7 bases, the J end lost 8 bases, and 17 bases lay between the germline ends. Looked up from germline, CDR1 is SNHLY and CDR2 is FYNNEI. The CDR3 region is CASNRAGLREKLFF. As DNA, the CDR3 is TGTGCCAGCAATCGAGCAGGGTTGAGGGAAAAACTGTTTTTT.

The chain couples TRBV27 to TRBJ1-6, with D unclear. The CDR3 covers 15 residues. Germline V gene data show CDR1 as MNHEY and CDR2 as SMNVEV (reference sequence). Trimming pared 3 bases from V and 0 bases from J, leaving 6 bases between. The CDR3 DNA is TGTGCCAGCAGTTTGGAGCTCTCCTATAATTCACCCCTCCACTTT. Residues: CASSLELSYNSPLHF.

The chain uses TRBV3-1 (or the pseudogene TRBV3-2) and TRBJ1-1; the match to TRBD1 covers 8 bases. The V gene's germline CDR1 is LGHDT and CDR2 YNNKEL (reference sequence). The CDR3 spans 13 residues. Trimming took 3 bases from V and 9 from J; bases not matched to a gene: 6. In DNA, the CDR3 is TGTGCCAGCAGCCAGGGACAGGCTGAGAAAGCTTTCTTT. Translating it yields CASSQGQAEKAFF.

This chain links TRBV5-1 with TRBJ1-5, with a weak D call TRBD1 (6 bases). Between the trimmed V and J ends, which lost 0 bases and 3 bases, there was a span of 10 bases. Germline V gene data show CDR1 as SGHRS and CDR2 as YFSETQ. The CDR3 contains 15 residues. CDR3 in amino acids: CASSLGTGSNQPQHF. The CDR3, as DNA: TGCGCCAGCAGCTTGGGTACAGGGTCCAATCAGCCCCAGCATTTT.

This sequence joins TRBV10-3 and TRBJ1-1; 7 bases match TRBD1. The CDR3 covers 15 residues. V lost 1 base to trimming and J lost 0 bases; unmatched junction nucleotides: 2. CDR1 is ENHRY and CDR2 is SYGVKD in the germline V gene. The CDR3 sequence: CAISEFQGVNTEAFF. CDR3 sequence (DNA): TGTGCCATCAGTGAGTTCCAGGGGGTGAACACTGAAGCTTTCTTT.